This TCR beta chain was captured by sequencing in a study of T cell responses to AZD1222 COVID-19 vaccine. Study findings and constraints: The repertoires were collected only after the peak T cell response. Clonal diversity was possibly underestimated; the donors were predominantly white British and more often female. Reports say nearly half of spike-specific TCRs go after unmutated variant regions.

The germline V gene encodes CDR1 MNHEY and CDR2 SVGAGI. Trimming pared 0 bases from V and 8 bases from J, leaving 10 bases between. The CDR3 length is 13 residues. TCRdb keeps only in-frame clones here, not all; method: immunoSEQ multiplex PCR. This table has approximately 89,000 clones, 90% to 95% appearing once. For this clone: The antigen is not known.

The sequence was obtained from an adult in good health. The chain has TRBV6-5 and TRBJ1-1, with D unresolved. Specimen: peripheral blood, collected on day 0 of AZD1222 vaccination. CDR3 residues: CASSYSTQGEAFF. The CDR3 bases are TGTGCCAGCAGTTACTCGACCCAAGGGGAAGCTTTCTTT.